Listed below are T cell receptor beta chains from one sample, sequenced in a study of T cells in Graves' hyperthyroidism and ophthalmopathy. One entry per CDR3 protein, called by TCRdb with MiXCR from the multiplex PCR reads. The sample has roughly 150,000 distinct CDR3 sequences; approximately 9% are singletons. Sequencing was done on a sample of blood. Receptors originate from a woman in her late teens or twenties with Graves' hyperthyroidism that later progressed to Graves' ophthalmopathy. Both conserved end residues are part of each CDR3. Each record gives: CDR3 length, D gene, J gene, clone size, V gene, CDR3 protein, CDR3 DNA. D genes are given only for firm matches. Size tells how often a clone was seen (once, few, many) or the class of an expanded clone, and some rows leave it out.

15 NA TRBJ1-3 many TRBV2 CASSDSRNSGNTIYF TGTGCCAGCAGTGACTCCCGGAACTCTGGAAACACCATATATTTT
17 TRBD2 TRBJ2-1 NA TRBV27 CASSLSLGGSTYNEQFF TGTGCCAGCAGTTTATCCCTTGGCGGGAGCACCTACAATGAGCAGTTCTTC
14 NA TRBJ2-2 many TRBV7-3 CASRLATNTGELFF TGTGCCAGCAGACTAGCCACGAACACCGGGGAGCTGTTTTTT
19 TRBD2 TRBJ2-7 many TRBV6-1 CASSERAGILGGGYYEQYF TGTGCCAGCAGTGAACGTGCCGGAATCCTCGGCGGGGGTTACTACGAGCAGTACTTC
17 NA TRBJ1-3 many TRBV6-1 CASSAYFREGSGNTIYF TGTGCCAGCAGCGCGTACTTTAGGGAAGGCTCTGGAAACACCATATATTTT
13 NA TRBJ2-5 many TRBV11-2 CASRTDDQETQYF TGTGCCAGCCGGACAGATGACCAAGAGACCCAGTACTTC
12 TRBD1 TRBJ1-1 NA TRBV20-1 CSAKGTGPEAFF TGCAGTGCGAAGGGGACAGGGCCTGAAGCTTTCTTT
16 TRBD2 TRBJ2-3 many TRBV6-1 CASRTSGGASTDTQYF TGTGCCAGCAGAACTAGCGGGGGGGCCTCCACAGATACGCAGTATTTT
15 NA TRBJ1-1 many TRBV28 CASAKREGYNTEAFF TGTGCCAGCGCTAAAAGGGAAGGGTATAACACTGAAGCTTTCTTT
12 NA TRBJ2-1 NA TRBV19 CASKEQAGGQFF TGTGCCAGTAAGGAGCAGGCCGGGGGGCAGTTCTTC
15 NA TRBJ1-6 NA TRBV3-1 CASSQAGQIGSPLHF TGTGCCAGCAGCCAAGCAGGACAGATAGGATCACCCCTCCACTTT
14 NA TRBJ2-3 many TRBV27 CASREIPGADTQYF TGTGCCAGCAGGGAGATACCGGGGGCAGATACGCAGTATTTT
17 TRBD2 TRBJ2-2 NA TRBV6-5 CASSYGLAGGPHGELFF TGTGCCAGCAGTTACGGACTAGCGGGGGGGCCACACGGGGAGCTGTTTTTT
15 NA TRBJ1-1 many TRBV28 CASSLQVKGGTEAFF TGTGCCAGCAGTCTCCAGGTAAAAGGCGGCACTGAAGCTTTCTTT
15 TRBD1 TRBJ2-7 many TRBV20-1 CSARVDRATSYEQYF TGCAGTGCTAGAGTAGACAGGGCAACGTCCTACGAGCAGTACTTC
11 NA TRBJ1-2 NA TRBV13 CASSLECLPTF TGTGCCAGCAGCTTAGAGTGCCTCCCCACCTTC
16 TRBD2 TRBJ2-1 many TRBV7-3 CASSSGGLAAYNEQFF TGTGCCAGCAGCTCAGGGGGACTAGCGGCTTACAATGAGCAGTTCTTC
16 NA TRBJ2-1 few TRBV19 CASSIGGTRWYNEQFF TGTGCCAGTAGTATAGGGGGGACGCGCTGGTACAATGAGCAGTTCTTC
14 TRBD1 TRBJ1-2 many TRBV6-2/TRBV6-3 CASSYVTGDRGYTF TGTGCCAGCAGTTACGTGACAGGGGACCGTGGCTACACCTTC
13 NA TRBJ1-2 many TRBV7-3 CASSSLTEDGYTF TGTGCCAGCAGCTCGCTCACAGAGGATGGCTACACCTTC
18 TRBD1 TRBJ2-4 many TRBV15 CATSRDIPARDRVNIQYF TGTGCCACCAGCAGAGATATCCCCGCCCGGGACAGGGTTAACATTCAGTACTTC
14 NA TRBJ1-1 once TRBV5-8 CASSHLWGDTEAFF TGTGCCAGCAGCCACCTGTGGGGGGACACTGAAGCTTTCTTT
14 TRBD1 TRBJ1-4 NA TRBV4-1 CASSQPGTGGKLFF TGCGCCAGCAGCCAGCCCGGGACAGGAGGAAAACTGTTTTTT
20 TRBD2 TRBJ2-2 NA TRBV10-3 CAISDPTRPTSGADTGELFF TGTGCCATCAGTGACCCAACGCGACCCACTAGCGGGGCAGACACCGGGGAGCTGTTTTTT
16 NA TRBJ2-1 many TRBV27 CASSVEAGSAYNEQFF TGTGCCAGCAGCGTCGAAGCGGGTTCCGCTTACAATGAGCAGTTCTTC
13 TRBD2 TRBJ2-1 many TRBV19 CASGLAEYNEQFF TGTGCCAGTGGACTAGCGGAGTACAATGAGCAGTTCTTC
14 TRBD1 TRBJ1-5 many TRBV28 CASIRTGVSQPQHF TGTGCCAGCATCCGGACAGGGGTTTCTCAGCCCCAGCATTTT
15 NA TRBJ1-5 many TRBV4-1 CASSRAAASNQPQHF TGCGCCAGCAGTCGCGCCGCCGCCAGCAATCAGCCCCAGCATTTT
15 NA TRBJ2-2 NA TRBV4-1 CASSQGSRATGELFF TGCGCCAGCAGCCAAGGCTCGAGGGCTACCGGGGAGCTGTTTTTT
16 TRBD1 TRBJ1-6 few TRBV19 CASSIRDRFGNSPLHF TGTGCCAGTAGTATCCGGGACAGGTTTGGGAATTCACCCCTCCACTTT
12 NA TRBJ1-1 many TRBV6-1 CASRKKNTEAFF TGTGCCAGCAGGAAGAAGAACACTGAAGCTTTCTTT
14 NA TRBJ1-1 many TRBV7-2 CASSMMPVDTEAFF TGTGCCAGCAGTATGATGCCGGTGGACACTGAAGCTTTCTTT
13 NA TRBJ1-5 many TRBV24-1 CATSAAGSEPQHF TGTGCCACCAGTGCCGCCGGTTCAGAGCCCCAGCATTTT
16 TRBD2 TRBJ2-2 many TRBV12-3/TRBV12-4 CASSKTSGNVIGELFF TGTGCCAGCAGTAAGACTAGCGGGAACGTTATCGGGGAGCTGTTTTTT
13 NA TRBJ2-1 many TRBV30 CAWRDGFYNEQFF TGTGCCTGGCGTGATGGGTTCTACAATGAGCAGTTCTTC
11 TRBD1 TRBJ1-2 many TRBV30 CAWGQGYGYTF TGTGCCTGGGGACAGGGCTATGGCTACACCTTC
14 TRBD2 TRBJ2-5 many TRBV20-1 CSARVGRESETQYF TGCAGTGCTAGAGTAGGGCGGGAGTCAGAGACCCAGTACTTC
15 NA TRBJ2-3 many TRBV24-1 CAVQTGTTSTDTQYF TGTGCCGTTCAAACCGGGACAACTAGCACAGATACGCAGTATTTT
14 NA TRBJ2-3 NA TRBV7-2 CASSLWGGADTQYF TGTGCCAGCAGCTTATGGGGCGGGGCAGATACGCAGTATTTT
17 TRBD2 TRBJ2-1 NA TRBV5-4 CASSLMLVGGNYNEQFF TGTGCCAGCAGCTTGATGTTGGTGGGAGGGAACTACAATGAGCAGTTCTTC
16 NA TRBJ2-4 many TRBV11-2 CASSLDGGVAKNIQYF TGTGCCAGCAGCTTAGATGGGGGAGTAGCCAAAAACATTCAGTACTTC
12 TRBD2 TRBJ2-1 many TRBV7-3 CASSPQRGEQFF TGTGCCAGCAGCCCCCAGCGGGGTGAGCAGTTCTTC
17 NA TRBJ2-1 NA TRBV7-9 CASSLAGGTLLYNEQFF TGTGCCAGCAGCTTAGCGGGGGGGACATTACTTTACAATGAGCAGTTCTTC
15 TRBD2 TRBJ2-3 many TRBV20-1 CSARSSGDSTDTQYF TGCAGTGCTCGATCTAGCGGGGACAGCACAGATACGCAGTATTTT
13 NA TRBJ2-7 many TRBV15 CATSRDPGYEQYF TGTGCCACCAGCAGAGACCCGGGGTACGAGCAGTACTTC
15 TRBD1 TRBJ1-5 many TRBV27 CASSLGRGRNQPQHF TGTGCCAGCAGTTTAGGGAGGGGGCGGAATCAGCCCCAGCATTTT
13 NA TRBJ1-1 many TRBV6-1 CATQKPEGRKAFF TGTGCCACCCAAAAGCCCGAGGGCAGGAAAGCTTTCTTT
15 TRBD2 TRBJ2-3 NA TRBV15 CATSRVTGGPDTQYF TGTGCCACCAGCAGAGTAACGGGAGGGCCGGATACGCAGTATTTT
16 NA TRBJ1-5 NA TRBV4-1 CASSQVRDSSNQPQHF TGCGCCAGCAGCCAAGTTCGGGATTCTAGCAATCAGCCCCAGCATTTT
17 TRBD2 TRBJ2-7 many TRBV7-2 CASSLALASGATYEQYF TGTGCCAGCAGCTTAGCATTGGCCAGCGGGGCAACCTACGAGCAGTACTTC
14 TRBD2 TRBJ2-1 many TRBV28 CASSSGTRYNEQFF TGTGCCAGCAGTTCCGGGACTAGATACAATGAGCAGTTCTTC
15 TRBD2 TRBJ2-1 many TRBV20-1 CSARGGGSSYNEQFF TGCAGTGCTAGAGGCGGGGGGAGTTCCTACAATGAGCAGTTCTTC
15 TRBD2 TRBJ2-1 many TRBV7-9 CASSLGSGRAIEQFF TGTGCCAGCAGCTTAGGTAGCGGGAGGGCCATTGAGCAGTTCTTC